This is a list of T cell receptor beta chains from one sample in a study of cytomegalovirus exposure and HLA in healthy donors. Some clones are missing from TCRdb's copy, which holds only in-frame ones; the method was immunoSEQ multiplex PCR. The data hold 24,000 or so clones, with nearly 80% observed a single time. The sample was PBMCs. These receptors were collected from a male donor in good health and CMV-seronegative. CDR3s include the opening cysteine and the closing phenylalanine or tryptophan. Each record gives: CDR3 length, D gene, clone size, J gene, V gene, CDR3 DNA, CDR3 protein. D genes are given only for firm matches. The size field is filled for only some rows; it gives once, few, many or a size class.

13 - once TRBJ1-5 TRBV28 TGTGCCAGCAGTTTACATAGCAATCAGCCCCAGCATTTT CASSLHSNQPQHF
15 TRBD2 once TRBJ2-7 TRBV5-1 TGCGCCAGCAGCTTGCCTACGGGGGGGCCGGACGAGCAGTACTTC CASSLPTGGPDEQYF
15 TRBD1 - TRBJ1-6 TRBV5-1 TGCGCCAGCAGCTTGCCAGGGGGCAATAATTCACCCCTCCACTTT CASSLPGGNNSPLHF
16 TRBD1 - TRBJ2-3 TRBV10-3 TGTGCCATCAGTGAGAAGGGGGCTCCGGGCACAGATACGCAGTATTTT CAISEKGAPGTDTQYF
17 - - TRBJ2-5 TRBV11-3 TGTGCCAGCAGCCCTGGCGGGTCTAGTGAAACTCAAGAGACCCAGTACTTC CASSPGGSSETQETQYF
17 - once TRBJ2-2 TRBV27 TGTGCCAGCAGGACATCGCGGGGGCTGCAGAACACCGGGGAGCTGTTTTTT CASRTSRGLQNTGELFF
14 - - TRBJ2-1 TRBV27 TGTGCCAGCAGTTTAGGTCCCACAAACAATGAGCAGTTCTTC CASSLGPTNNEQFF
15 TRBD1 - TRBJ1-2 TRBV27 TGTGCCAGCAGCCACGACAGGGGTAGCGGCTATGGCTACACCTTC CASSHDRGSGYGYTF
14 - few TRBJ1-1 TRBV2 TGTGCCAGCAGTGATCAGGGTATGAACACTGAAGCTTTCTTT CASSDQGMNTEAFF
15 - - TRBJ1-1 TRBV6-5 TGTGCCAGCAGTTGGGGGGGGAGGGTGAACACTGAAGCTTTCTTT CASSWGGRVNTEAFF
14 - - TRBJ2-3 TRBV27 TGTGCCAGCAGTTTACTCCCTTTCACAGATACGCAGTATTTT CASSLLPFTDTQYF
12 - - TRBJ1-4 TRBV4-2 TGTGCCAGCAGCCAAGATCGACTCGAACTGTTTTTT CASSQDRLELFF
16 - - TRBJ2-3 TRBV10-3 TGTGCCATCAGCCCCACCCGGTCCACTAGCACAGATACGCAGTATTTT CAISPTRSTSTDTQYF
15 TRBD1 - TRBJ1-1 TRBV10-3 TGTGCCATCAGTGAAGGGACAGGACCGCACACTGAAGCTTTCTTT CAISEGTGPHTEAFF